These 6 T cell receptor beta chains share one sample of origin, sequenced in a study of T-cell memory formation after mild COVID-19. A single record per CDR3 protein comes from TCRdb applying MiXCR to the 5' RACE reads. The sample has under 250,000 distinct CDR3 sequences; 15% are singletons. The sequenced sample consisted of PBMCs or a T cell subset sorted from them (not recorded which). Source of these receptors: an adult woman who had mild COVID-19 (a few samples of this study predate the infection). Cell type and time point are not known.

The chain joins TRBV30 to TRBJ1-4; D is uncertain. Germline CDR1 is GTSNPN and CDR2 is SVGIG (reference sequence). The CDR3 length is 14 residues. Trimming pared 2 bases from V and 0 bases from J, leaving 7 bases between. The CDR3, as DNA: TGTGCCTGGAGTTATGATGCAACTAATGAAAAACTGTTTTTT. It yields the protein CAWSYDATNEKLFF.

This clonotype was observed a few times. The V and J genes are TRBV12-3 or TRBV12-4 and TRBJ2-7; weak D call: TRBD2 (5 bases). The CDR3 is 13 amino acids. Trimming stripped 2 bases from V and 4 bases from J, with 9 bases between. This chain's CDR3 is CASSLLPGYEQYF. The CDR3 coding sequence is TGTGCCAGCAGTTTACTCCCGGGATACGAGCAGTACTTC.

This clonotype came up a few times. The chain is built from TRBV5-1 and TRBJ1-2; weak D call: TRBD1 (5 bases). Germline CDR1 and CDR2: SGHRS and YFSETQ. The CDR3 runs 14 residues. Between the trimmed V and J ends, which lost 4 bases and 4 bases, there was a span of 14 bases. The CDR3 coding sequence is TGCGCCAGCAGCCCAACGGCAGGGCCCTATGGCTACACCTTC. Its protein product is CASSPTAGPYGYTF.

This rearrangement joins TRBV7-6 to TRBJ2-1; 9 bases line up with TRBD2. This CDR3 is built from 15 residues. The V gene end was trimmed by 1 base and the J gene end by 8 bases; junction bases not matched to a gene: 6. Germline CDR1 SGHVS, CDR2 FNYEAQ. This chain's CDR3 is CASSLGGAGGHEQFF. As DNA, the CDR3 is TGTGCCAGCAGCTTAGGGGGAGCGGGAGGCCATGAGCAGTTCTTC.

This clonotype has only a few counts. This chain joins TRBV4-2 and TRBJ2-1; D is unresolved. The CDR3 is 16 amino acids. Germline V gene data show CDR1 as LGHNA and CDR2 as YNFKEQ. The V end lost 2 bases, the J end lost 0 bases, and 11 bases lay between the germline ends. In nucleotides, the CDR3 is TGTGCCAGCAGCCAAAGTGTTGTAGACTCCTACAATGAGCAGTTCTTC. It codes for CASSQSVVDSYNEQFF.

The V and J genes are TRBV7-9 and TRBJ1-1, with 8 bases lining up with TRBD1. This CDR3 contains 14 residues. V shed 6 bases and J 1 base; nucleotides not matched to a gene: 4. The germline gives CDR1 SEHNR, CDR2 FQNEAQ (reference sequence). CDR3 DNA: TGTGCCAGCAGACTTGGGACAGGGAACACTGAAGCTTTCTTT. As protein: CASRLGTGNTEAFF.